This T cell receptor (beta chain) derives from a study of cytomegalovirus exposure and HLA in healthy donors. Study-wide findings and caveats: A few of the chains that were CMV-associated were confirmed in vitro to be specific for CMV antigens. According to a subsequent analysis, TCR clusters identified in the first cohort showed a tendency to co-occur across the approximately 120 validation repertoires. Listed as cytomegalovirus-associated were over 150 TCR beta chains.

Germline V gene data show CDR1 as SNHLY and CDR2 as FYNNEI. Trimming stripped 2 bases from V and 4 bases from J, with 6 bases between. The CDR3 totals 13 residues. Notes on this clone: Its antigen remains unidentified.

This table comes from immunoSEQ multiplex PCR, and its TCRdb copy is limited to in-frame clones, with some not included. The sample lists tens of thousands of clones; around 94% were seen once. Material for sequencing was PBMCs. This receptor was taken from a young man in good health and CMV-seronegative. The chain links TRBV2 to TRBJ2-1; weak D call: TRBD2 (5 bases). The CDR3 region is CASSERTYNEQFF. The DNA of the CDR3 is TGTGCCAGCAGTGAAAGGACTTACAATGAGCAGTTCTTC. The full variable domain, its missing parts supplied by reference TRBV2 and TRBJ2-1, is EPEVTQTPSHQVTQMGQEVILRCVPISNHLYFYWYRQILGQKVEFLVSFYNNEISEKSEIFDDQFSVERPDGSNFTLKIRSTKLEDSAMYFCASSERTYNEQFFGPGTRLTVL.